This T cell receptor (beta chain) was sequenced for a study of T cell responses to AZD1222 COVID-19 vaccine. Germline-derived CDR1 and CDR2 are MNHEY and SMNVEV (reference sequence). CDR3 length equals 13 residues. Trimming cost V 4 bases and J 5 bases, with 11 bases left between them. Study findings and constraints: Two AZD1222 doses significantly raised spike-specific TCR breadth and depth over controls. Clonal diversity may have been underestimated, and the donors were mostly white British, with more females than males. Samples come after the peak T cell response, not at day 14.

As concerns this clone: Antigen specificity is unknown.

Measured with immunoSEQ multiplex PCR; TCRdb has only the in-frame clones, and not every one. Seen here are about 120,000 clones, about 83% observed once, and the top ten hold 12%. The J gene is TRBJ2-5, the V gene TRBV27; D is ambiguous. The sequences come from peripheral blood, collected on day 0 of AZD1222 vaccination. The TCR comes from an adult in good health. CDR3 sequence: CASSSQILETQYF. As DNA, the CDR3 is TGTGCCAGCAGTTCACAGATTTTGGAGACCCAGTACTTC.